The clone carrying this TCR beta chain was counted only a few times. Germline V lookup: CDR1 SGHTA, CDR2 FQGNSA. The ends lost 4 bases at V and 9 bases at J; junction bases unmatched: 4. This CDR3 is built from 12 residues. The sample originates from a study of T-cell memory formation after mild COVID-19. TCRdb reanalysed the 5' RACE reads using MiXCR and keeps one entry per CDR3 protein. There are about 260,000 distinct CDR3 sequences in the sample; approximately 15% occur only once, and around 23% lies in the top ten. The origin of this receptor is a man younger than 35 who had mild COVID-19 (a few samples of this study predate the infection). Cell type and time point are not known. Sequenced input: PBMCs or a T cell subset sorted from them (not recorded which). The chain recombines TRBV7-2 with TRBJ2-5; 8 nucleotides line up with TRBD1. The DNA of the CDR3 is TGTGCCAGCAGCTGGGACAGGTCTCCCCAGTACTTC. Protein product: CASSWDRSPQYF.